These T cell receptor beta chains were read from a single sample in a study of T-cell reconstitution after alpha-beta-depleted transplantation in children. TCRdb itself ran the PCR reads through MiXCR, one entry per CDR3 protein. Found here are roughly 120,000 distinct CDR3 sequences, about 9.4% of them singletons; the top ten hold approximately 36%. The specimen comprised PBMCs, sampled before TCRalphabeta/CD19-depleted stem cell transplant. These receptors originate from a boy between 2 and 15 years old with acute lymphoblastic leukemia, due to receive a stem cell transplant. Both conserved end residues are part of each CDR3. A D gene is named only where the DNA matches it firmly. A clone size is listed for some rows: how often the clone was seen (once, few, many), or a class if it is expanded.

J gene,V gene,D gene,clone size,CDR3 DNA,CDR3 protein
TRBJ1-1,TRBV5-1,-,few,TGCGCCAGCAGCTGGGGGGACAACACTGAAGCTTTCTTT,CASSWGDNTEAFF
TRBJ2-3,TRBV2,-,-,TGTGCCAGCAGTGCTTACCACACAGATACGCAGTATTTT,CASSAYHTDTQYF
TRBJ2-1,TRBV5-6,-,many,TGTGCCAGCAGCTTGTGGGACGCGGGCTACAATGAGCAGTTCTTC,CASSLWDAGYNEQFF
TRBJ2-7,TRBV14,TRBD1,-,TGTGCCAGCAGCCACGGGACAGGGGCCTACGAGCAGTACTTC,CASSHGTGAYEQYF
TRBJ1-3,TRBV7-9,-,-,TGTGCCAGCGGAGGAAACACCATATATTTT,CASGGNTIYF
TRBJ2-3,TRBV14,-,-,TGTGCCAGCAGCCAAAACTTTCGGTCGGATACGCAGTATTTT,CASSQNFRSDTQYF
TRBJ2-5,TRBV7-9,TRBD1,many,TGTGCCAGCAGCGCTCCGGGACAGGGTCCCCAAGAGACCCAGTACTTC,CASSAPGQGPQETQYF
TRBJ2-7,TRBV5-1,-,many,TGCGCCAGCAGCCCGGGGGGCAACGAGCAGTACTTC,CASSPGGNEQYF
TRBJ2-3,TRBV2,TRBD2,-,TGTGCCAGCAGTGTGGGGACTAGCGTGTATTTT,CASSVGTSVYF
TRBJ1-1,TRBV27,-,few,TGTGCCAGCACCGCCGGATATCCACCCGATACTGAAGCTTTCTTT,CASTAGYPPDTEAFF
TRBJ1-1,TRBV5-5,-,-,TGTGCCAGCAGCTTTACTCTGACTCCTGAAGCTTTCTTT,CASSFTLTPEAFF
TRBJ2-1,TRBV2,-,few,TGTGCCAGCAGTATCCGGGAGGCCCCAGGGACAGAGCAGTTCTTC,CASSIREAPGTEQFF
TRBJ2-3,TRBV6-5,TRBD1,many,TGTGCCAGCAGTTACCAGGGGGACAGGTCAGATACGCAGTATTTT,CASSYQGDRSDTQYF
TRBJ2-7,TRBV7-2,TRBD1,many,TGTGCCAGCAGCTTCGGGACAGGGGTCCACGAGCAGTACTTC,CASSFGTGVHEQYF
TRBJ2-3,TRBV11-2,-,many,TGTGCCAGCAGCTTAGATGGGTTAGGGGGTACGCAGTATTTT,CASSLDGLGGTQYF
TRBJ2-5,TRBV12-3/TRBV12-4,-,many,TGTGCCAGCAGGCCTGGGGATGCGGAGACCCAGTACTTC,CASRPGDAETQYF
TRBJ1-2,TRBV12-3/TRBV12-4,-,many,TGTGCCAGCAGTGACAATGGGTATGGCTACACCTTC,CASSDNGYGYTF
TRBJ2-7,TRBV12-3/TRBV12-4,TRBD2,many,TGTGCCAGCAGCCTTAATCTAGCGGCCAGGACCCACGAGCAGTACTTC,CASSLNLAARTHEQYF
TRBJ2-7,TRBV6-1,TRBD2,few,TGTGCCAGCAGTGTGCTAGCGGGAAACCCCTACGAGCAGTACTTC,CASSVLAGNPYEQYF
TRBJ1-4,TRBV6-2/TRBV6-3,-,-,TGTGCCAGCAACCGGAAAGGGACCTACGCGGAAAAACTGTTTTTT,CASNRKGTYAEKLFF
TRBJ2-5,TRBV6-5,-,many,TGTGCCAGCAGTTTAGGACCTAATCAAGAGACCCAGTACTTC,CASSLGPNQETQYF
TRBJ2-1,TRBV10-2,TRBD1,-,TGCGCCAGCAGGCGACAGGGGACCTACAATGAGCAGTTCTTC,CASRRQGTYNEQFF
TRBJ2-1,TRBV5-6,TRBD2,few,TGTGCCAGCAGCCCCAGACTAGCGGGAGGATACAATGAGCAGTTCTTC,CASSPRLAGGYNEQFF
TRBJ2-3,TRBV10-2,TRBD2,-,TGCGCCAGCAGCGAGAGCGGGGTTAGCACAGATACGCAGTATTTT,CASSESGVSTDTQYF
TRBJ1-5,TRBV10-2,-,-,TGCGCCAGCAGGAGACAGGTTAATCAGCCCCAGCATTTT,CASRRQVNQPQHF